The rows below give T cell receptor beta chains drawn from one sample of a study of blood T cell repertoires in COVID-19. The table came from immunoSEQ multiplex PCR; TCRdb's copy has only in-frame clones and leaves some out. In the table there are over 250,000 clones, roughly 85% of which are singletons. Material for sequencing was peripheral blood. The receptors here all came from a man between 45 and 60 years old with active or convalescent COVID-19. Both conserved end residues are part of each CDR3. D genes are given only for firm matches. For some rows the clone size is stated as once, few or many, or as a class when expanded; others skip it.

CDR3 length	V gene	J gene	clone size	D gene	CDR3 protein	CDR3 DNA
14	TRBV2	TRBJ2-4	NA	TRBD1	CASRTGTGAGPQYF	TGTGCCAGCAGAACCGGGACAGGGGCCGGCCCGCAGTACTTC
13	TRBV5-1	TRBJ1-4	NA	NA	CASSTGLREKLFF	TGCGCCAGCAGTACAGGATTAAGGGAAAAACTGTTTTTT
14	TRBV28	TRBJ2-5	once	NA	CASTTRTYKETQYF	TGTGCCAGCACAACCAGGACTTATAAAGAGACCCAGTACTTC
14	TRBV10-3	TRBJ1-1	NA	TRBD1	CAISGDRGNTEAFF	TGTGCCATCAGCGGAGACAGGGGGAACACTGAAGCTTTCTTT
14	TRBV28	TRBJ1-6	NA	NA	CASSLVQGDSPLHF	TGTGCCAGCAGTTTAGTGCAAGGGGATTCACCCCTCCACTTT
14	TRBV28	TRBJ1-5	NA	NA	CASSLRIPDQPQHF	TGTGCCAGCAGTTTGCGGATCCCGGATCAGCCCCAGCATTTT
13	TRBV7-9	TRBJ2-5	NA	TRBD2	CASSGTRKETQYF	TGTGCCAGCAGCGGGACTAGAAAAGAGACCCAGTACTTC
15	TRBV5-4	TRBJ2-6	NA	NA	CASSLRSSGANVLTF	TGTGCCAGCAGCTTGAGGAGCTCTGGGGCCAACGTCCTGACTTTC
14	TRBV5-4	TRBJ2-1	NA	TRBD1	CASRADRAYNEQFF	TGTGCCAGCAGAGCGGACAGGGCCTACAATGAGCAGTTCTTC
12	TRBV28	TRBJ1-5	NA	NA	CASTSGNQPQHF	TGTGCCAGCACATCGGGTAATCAGCCCCAGCATTTT
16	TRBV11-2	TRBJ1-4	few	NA	CASSLVPPVVHEKLFF	TGTGCCAGCAGCTTAGTCCCTCCTGTCGTTCATGAAAAACTGTTTTTT
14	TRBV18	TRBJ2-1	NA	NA	CASSGGPPGHEQFF	TGTGCCAGCTCAGGGGGCCCCCCCGGGCATGAGCAGTTCTTC
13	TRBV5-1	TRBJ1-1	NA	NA	CASSGTQNTEAFF	TGCGCCAGCAGCGGCACACAGAACACTGAAGCTTTCTTT
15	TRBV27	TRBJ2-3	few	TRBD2	CASSLAASGGDTQYF	TGTGCCAGCAGTTTGGCGGCTAGCGGGGGGGATACGCAGTATTTT
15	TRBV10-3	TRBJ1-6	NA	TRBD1	CATKETGLNNSPLHF	TGTGCCACTAAAGAGACAGGGCTAAATAATTCACCCCTCCACTTT
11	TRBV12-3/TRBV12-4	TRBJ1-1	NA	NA	CASRRGVEAFF	TGTGCCAGCAGGCGGGGGGTAGAAGCTTTCTTT
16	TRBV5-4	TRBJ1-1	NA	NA	CASSLEAGRGNTEAFF	TGTGCCAGCAGCTTGGAGGCAGGGCGGGGTAACACTGAAGCTTTCTTT
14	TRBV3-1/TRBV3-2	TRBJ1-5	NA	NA	CASSPDRQNQPQHF	TGTGCCAGCAGTCCTGACAGGCAGAATCAGCCCCAGCATTTT
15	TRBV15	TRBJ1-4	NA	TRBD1	CATSRAGQGGEKLFF	TGTGCCACCAGCAGAGCGGGACAGGGAGGTGAAAAACTGTTTTTT
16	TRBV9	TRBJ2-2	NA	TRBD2	CASSVALAGSTGELFF	TGTGCCAGCAGCGTAGCTCTAGCGGGAAGCACCGGGGAGCTGTTTTTT
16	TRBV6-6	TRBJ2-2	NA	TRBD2	CASSYSGGRSAGELFF	TGTGCCAGCAGTTACTCGGGCGGGAGGAGTGCCGGGGAGCTGTTTTTT
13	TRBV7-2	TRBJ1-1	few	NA	CASSFALKTEAFF	TGTGCCAGCAGCTTCGCGCTCAAAACTGAAGCTTTCTTT
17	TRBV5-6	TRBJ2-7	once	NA	CASRTFGQSEPPYEQYF	TGTGCCAGCAGGACCTTCGGACAGTCCGAACCCCCCTACGAGCAGTACTTC
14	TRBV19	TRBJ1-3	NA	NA	CATQQDHSGNTIYF	TGTGCCACTCAACAGGACCACTCTGGAAACACCATATATTTT
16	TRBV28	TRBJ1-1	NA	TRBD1	CASSLTGGTINTEAFF	TGTGCCAGCAGCCTAACAGGGGGTACGATTAACACTGAAGCTTTCTTT
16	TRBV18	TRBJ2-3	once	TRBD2	CASSSRLAGGTDTQYF	TGTGCCAGCTCATCTCGACTAGCGGGAGGCACAGATACGCAGTATTTT
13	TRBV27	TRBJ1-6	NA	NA	CASRTPTESSLHF	TGTGCCAGCAGGACACCAACAGAGAGTTCCCTCCACTTT
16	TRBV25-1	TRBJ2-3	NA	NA	CASSEGRTGGVDTQYF	TGTGCCAGCAGTGAAGGAAGGACTGGAGGTGTGGATACGCAGTATTTT
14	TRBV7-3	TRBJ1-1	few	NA	CASSSYSRRTEAFF	TGTGCCAGCAGCTCCTACTCCCGCAGGACTGAAGCTTTCTTT
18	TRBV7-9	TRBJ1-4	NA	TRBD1	CASSLVWQGGATNEKLFF	TGTGCCAGCAGCTTAGTTTGGCAAGGGGGCGCAACTAATGAAAAACTGTTTTTT
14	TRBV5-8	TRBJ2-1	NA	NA	CASSLGPGWNEQFF	TGTGCCAGCAGCTTGGGCCCAGGGTGGAATGAGCAGTTCTTC
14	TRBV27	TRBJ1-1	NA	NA	CASSLLGGGTEAFF	TGTGCCAGCAGTTTATTGGGTGGGGGGACTGAAGCTTTCTTT
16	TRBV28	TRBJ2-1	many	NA	CASSSFAGSSYNEQFF	TGTGCCAGCAGTTCCTTCGCGGGAAGCTCCTACAATGAGCAGTTCTTC
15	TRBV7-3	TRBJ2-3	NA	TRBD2	CASSLGLAGTDTQYF	TGTGCCAGCAGCCTGGGACTAGCGGGCACAGATACGCAGTATTTT
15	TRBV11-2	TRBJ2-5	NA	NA	CASSFDGRDMETQYF	TGTGCCAGCAGCTTTGACGGGAGAGATATGGAGACCCAGTACTTC
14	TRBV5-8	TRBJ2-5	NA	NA	CASSLRGGQETQYF	TGTGCCAGCAGCTTGAGGGGGGGGCAAGAGACCCAGTACTTC
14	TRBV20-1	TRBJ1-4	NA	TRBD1	CSASTVGGDEKLFF	TGCAGTGCTAGTACTGTAGGGGGCGATGAAAAACTGTTTTTT
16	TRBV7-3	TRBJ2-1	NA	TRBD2	CASSPGTSGRGVEQFF	TGTGCCAGCAGTCCAGGGACTAGCGGGAGGGGAGTTGAGCAGTTCTTC
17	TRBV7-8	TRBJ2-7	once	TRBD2	CASSPSPRRGAGGEQYF	TGTGCCAGCAGCCCCTCGCCCAGGCGGGGGGCTGGTGGCGAGCAGTACTTC
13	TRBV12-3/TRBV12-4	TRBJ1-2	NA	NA	CASGLSIAYGYTF	TGTGCCAGCGGACTCTCAATAGCCTATGGCTACACCTTC
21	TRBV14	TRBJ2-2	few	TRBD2	CASSQGRASGRAYANTGELFF	TGTGCCAGCAGCCAAGGCCGGGCTAGCGGGAGGGCATACGCGAACACCGGGGAGCTGTTTTTT
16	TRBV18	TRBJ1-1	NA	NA	CASSPAPGGAPTEAFF	TGTGCCAGCTCACCAGCTCCCGGGGGAGCTCCCACTGAAGCTTTCTTT
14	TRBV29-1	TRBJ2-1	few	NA	CSVDDRSSYNEQFF	TGCAGCGTTGATGACAGGTCATCCTACAATGAGCAGTTCTTC
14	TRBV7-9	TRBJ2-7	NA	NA	CASSLGRGLREQYF	TGTGCCAGCAGCTTAGGACGGGGATTAAGGGAGCAGTACTTC
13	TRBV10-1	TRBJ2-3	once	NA	CATGVPGTDTQYF	TGCGCCACCGGGGTCCCGGGCACAGATACGCAGTATTTT